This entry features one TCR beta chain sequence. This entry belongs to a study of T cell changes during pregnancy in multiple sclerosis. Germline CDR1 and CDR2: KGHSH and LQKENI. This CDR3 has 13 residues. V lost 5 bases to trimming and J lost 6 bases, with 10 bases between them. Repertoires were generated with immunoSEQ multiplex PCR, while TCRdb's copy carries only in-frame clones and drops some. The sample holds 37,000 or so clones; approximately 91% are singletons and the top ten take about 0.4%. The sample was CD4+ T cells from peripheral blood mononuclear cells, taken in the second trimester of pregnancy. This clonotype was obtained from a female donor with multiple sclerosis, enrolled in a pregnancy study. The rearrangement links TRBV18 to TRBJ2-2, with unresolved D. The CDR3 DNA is TGTGCCAGCTCAGGGTCAGAGGCCGGGGAGCTGTTTTTT. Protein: CASSGSEAGELFF.